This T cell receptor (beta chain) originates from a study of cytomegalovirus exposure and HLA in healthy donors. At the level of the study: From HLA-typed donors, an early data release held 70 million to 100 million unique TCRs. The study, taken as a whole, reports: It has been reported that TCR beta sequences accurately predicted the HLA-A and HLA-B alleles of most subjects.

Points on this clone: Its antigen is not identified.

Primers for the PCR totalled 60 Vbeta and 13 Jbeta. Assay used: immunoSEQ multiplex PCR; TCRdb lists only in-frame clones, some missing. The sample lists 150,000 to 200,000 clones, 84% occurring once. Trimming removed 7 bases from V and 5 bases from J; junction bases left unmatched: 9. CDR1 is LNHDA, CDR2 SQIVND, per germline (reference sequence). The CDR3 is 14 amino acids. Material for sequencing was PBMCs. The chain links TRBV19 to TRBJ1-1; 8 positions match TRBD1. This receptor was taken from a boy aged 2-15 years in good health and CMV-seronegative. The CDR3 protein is CASKQRQGRTEAFF. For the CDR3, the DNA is TGTGCCAGTAAACAGAGACAGGGGAGGACTGAAGCTTTCTTT.